These T cell receptor beta chains were read from a single sample in a study of T cells after yellow fever vaccination. TCRdb passed the 5' RACE reads through MiXCR, listing each CDR3 protein once. The sample consists of 200,000 to 250,000 distinct CDR3 sequences, around 3.1% of them appearing once. The source material was CD4+ T cells sorted from PBMCs, sampled 10 days after the yellow fever booster vaccination. The receptors come from a man aged 18 to 35 who received the YFV17D yellow fever vaccine. CDR3s include the opening cysteine and the closing phenylalanine or tryptophan. Each record gives: D gene, J gene, clone size, V gene, CDR3 DNA, CDR3 protein. D genes are given only for firm matches. Clone sizes are given selectively: once, few, many, or a class where the clone is expanded.

. | TRBJ2-1 | . | TRBV10-3 | TGTGCCATCGGCACCCGGGCCCCTGGGGAGCAGTTCTTC | CAIGTRAPGEQFF
. | TRBJ2-5 | many | TRBV7-2 | TGTGCCAGCAGCTATCATCCGGAGACCCAGTACTTC | CASSYHPETQYF
TRBD2 | TRBJ2-1 | few | TRBV6-5 | TGTGCCAGCAGTTCACTAGCGGGGGCCCATGAGCAGTTCTTC | CASSSLAGAHEQFF
. | TRBJ2-3 | . | TRBV7-9 | TGTGCCAGCAGCACGAAGGGGGTGGATACGCAGTATTTT | CASSTKGVDTQYF
. | TRBJ1-1 | few | TRBV6-5 | TGTGCCAGCAGCAATGGACAGCGCCTGGACACTGAAGCTTTCTTT | CASSNGQRLDTEAFF
. | TRBJ1-4 | . | TRBV4-3 | TGCGCCAGCAGCCAAGTTTTCCGGGACAATGAAAAACTGTTTTTT | CASSQVFRDNEKLFF
. | TRBJ1-4 | few | TRBV3-1 | TGTGCCAGCAGCCTAGGGAGTGCGAATGAAAAACTGTTTTTT | CASSLGSANEKLFF
. | TRBJ2-5 | few | TRBV20-1 | TGCAGTGCTAGAGCGCCGGTCCGACAAGAGACCCAGTACTTC | CSARAPVRQETQYF
. | TRBJ2-2 | . | TRBV7-3 | TGTGCCAGCAGTACCGTCGGGGGGCCAGGCACCGGGGAGCTGTTTTTT | CASSTVGGPGTGELFF
. | TRBJ1-1 | many | TRBV7-2 | TGTGCCAGCAGCCCCCGCAGGCCGGGAGGCACTGAAGCTTTCTTT | CASSPRRPGGTEAFF
. | TRBJ2-1 | few | TRBV7-2 | TGTGCCAGCAGCTTCGTCCGGGACACTAGGTACAATGAGCAGTTCTTC | CASSFVRDTRYNEQFF
. | TRBJ2-7 | many | TRBV6-6 | TGTGCCAGCAGTTTACCCGGGCCGGTATACGAGCAGTACTTC | CASSLPGPVYEQYF
TRBD1 | TRBJ1-5 | few | TRBV15 | TGTGCCACCAGCAGGGGAGGGATTCAGGGGGCTTTGGGGCAGCCCCAGCATTTT | CATSRGGIQGALGQPQHF
. | TRBJ1-5 | many | TRBV28 | TGTGCCAGCAGTTTTGGTCAGCCCCAGCATTTT | CASSFGQPQHF
TRBD1 | TRBJ1-1 | many | TRBV7-2 | TGCGCCAGCAGCTTGCTACAGGGGGCAACTGAAGCTTTCTTT | CASSLLQGATEAFF
. | TRBJ1-5 | few | TRBV6-2/TRBV6-3 | TGTGCCAGCAGTGGCTTTTCGTCGAGGGCTAGCAATCAGCCCCAGCATTTT | CASSGFSSRASNQPQHF
TRBD2 | TRBJ2-3 | . | TRBV3-1 | TGTGCCAGCAGCCAAGGGCGACTAGCGGGGGGCACAGATACGCAGTATTTT | CASSQGRLAGGTDTQYF
TRBD1 | TRBJ2-3 | many | TRBV5-1 | TGCGCCAGCACCCGGGACAGAGGAACCGATACGCAGTATTTT | CASTRDRGTDTQYF
TRBD1 | TRBJ2-3 | many | TRBV28 | TGTGCCAGCAGTAGGTCGGACAGGGGGACAGATACGCAGTATTTT | CASSRSDRGTDTQYF
. | TRBJ1-3 | many | TRBV5-1 | TGCGCCAGCAGCCCCGGAGGGGTTGGAAACACCATATATTTT | CASSPGGVGNTIYF
. | TRBJ2-3 | many | TRBV7-2 | TGTGCCAGCAGCTTAAGTCGGGCGATGGACCTCGGGGATACGCAGTATTTT | CASSLSRAMDLGDTQYF
. | TRBJ1-2 | few | TRBV7-9 | TGTGCCAGCAGCTTAGAAGGGAGAGCTAACTATGGCTACACCTTC | CASSLEGRANYGYTF
. | TRBJ2-2 | few | TRBV4-3 | TGCGCCAGCAGCTTCCAACCCGGGTTGAACACCGGGGAGCTGTTTTTT | CASSFQPGLNTGELFF
. | TRBJ1-3 | few | TRBV20-1 | TGCAGTGCTAGAGGCTCGCGGTTAAGCTCTGGAAACACCATATATTTT | CSARGSRLSSGNTIYF
. | TRBJ2-5 | many | TRBV5-1 | TGCGCCAGCAAACCGGGACTTAGCGGTGAGACCCAGTACTTC | CASKPGLSGETQYF
TRBD2 | TRBJ2-2 | many | TRBV7-2 | TGTGCCAGCAGCTTTAGCGGGGGGGCGGTCCCCGGGGAGCTGTTTTTT | CASSFSGGAVPGELFF
TRBD2 | TRBJ2-5 | few | TRBV20-1 | TGCAGTGCATCTCCTCCCACGGGACTAGCGGGCCAAGAGACCCAGTACTTC | CSASPPTGLAGQETQYF
. | TRBJ2-3 | few | TRBV18 | TGTGCCAGCTCCCCAAGGATCACAGATACGCAGTATTTT | CASSPRITDTQYF
. | TRBJ1-5 | few | TRBV20-1 | TGCAGTGCTGAGGGGCAGCCCAATCAGCCCCAGCATTTT | CSAEGQPNQPQHF
. | TRBJ1-2 | many | TRBV5-5 | TGTGCCAGCAGCTCGGGACAATCGTATGGCTACACCTTC | CASSSGQSYGYTF
. | TRBJ2-2 | many | TRBV6-6 | TGTGCCAGCACCCTTGACGTCTCCGGGGAGCTGTTTTTT | CASTLDVSGELFF
. | TRBJ2-6 | many | TRBV5-1 | TGCGCCAGCAGCTTGGTAGGGGCTACTGGGGCCAACGTCCTGACTTTC | CASSLVGATGANVLTF
TRBD1 | TRBJ1-5 | . | TRBV15 | TGTGCCACCAGCCTGACAGGGGGCGGCAATCAGCCCCAGCATTTT | CATSLTGGGNQPQHF
. | TRBJ2-1 | . | TRBV24-1 | TGTGCCACAAGAGGGGCCTACAATGAGCAGTTCTTC | CATRGAYNEQFF
. | TRBJ1-1 | . | TRBV30 | TGTGCCTGGATGGGCACGTTCACTGAAGCTTTCTTT | CAWMGTFTEAFF
. | TRBJ1-4 | many | TRBV6-5 | TGTGCCAGCAGTTACGCGGGACCGGGAAGGGGACTGTTTTTT | CASSYAGPGRGLFF
TRBD2 | TRBJ2-7 | few | TRBV20-1 | TGCAGTGCTAGTCCCGGGAGGGCCTCCTACGAGCAGTACTTC | CSASPGRASYEQYF
TRBD2 | TRBJ2-1 | . | TRBV20-1 | TGCAGTGCTAGGAAGGCGGCGGGGGGTAACAATGAGCAGTTCTTC | CSARKAAGGNNEQFF
. | TRBJ1-2 | few | TRBV12-3/TRBV12-4 | TGTGCCAGCAGTTTCAGGGCAGGCCACGGCTACACCTTC | CASSFRAGHGYTF
. | TRBJ2-1 | . | TRBV27 | TGTGCCAGCAGGGCCCGCTCCTACAATGAGCAGTTCTTC | CASRARSYNEQFF
TRBD1 | TRBJ2-7 | many | TRBV30 | TGTGCCTGGAGTGTATTGGGGGACAGGGGCGAGCAGTACTTC | CAWSVLGDRGEQYF
TRBD1 | TRBJ2-3 | many | TRBV12-5 | TGTGCTAGTGGGCATCCTCCGGGACAGCGCACAGATACGCAGTATTTT | CASGHPPGQRTDTQYF
. | TRBJ2-5 | many | TRBV5-1 | TGCGCCAGCAGCCCCCCGGGGGCATCCGGGGAGACCCAGTACTTC | CASSPPGASGETQYF
TRBD2 | TRBJ2-5 | few | TRBV28 | TGTGCCAGCGGCCCGACTAGCCATGAGGAGACCCAGTACTTC | CASGPTSHEETQYF
. | TRBJ2-6 | many | TRBV19 | TGTGCCAGTAGTATAGAGGGGAGGCCTGGGGCCAACGTCCTGACTTTC | CASSIEGRPGANVLTF
. | TRBJ1-1 | many | TRBV30 | TGTGCCTGGAGTGACGGGACGAACACTGAAGCTTTCTTT | CAWSDGTNTEAFF
. | TRBJ2-5 | many | TRBV10-3 | TGTGCCATCAGTGAGTCCAGGAGGCAGGAGACCCAGTACTTC | CAISESRRQETQYF
. | TRBJ1-2 | . | TRBV3-1 | TGTGCCAGCAGCCAAGACAGGCGGGGTAATGGCTACACCTTC | CASSQDRRGNGYTF
TRBD2 | TRBJ2-5 | . | TRBV7-2 | TGTGCCAGCAGCCCCAAAGCGGGGGGGCTCGAGACCCAGTACTTC | CASSPKAGGLETQYF
. | TRBJ2-1 | . | TRBV6-5 | TGTGCCAGCAGTTACGAAACCGGGACATTGCACAATGAGCAGTTCTTC | CASSYETGTLHNEQFF
. | TRBJ2-7 | few | TRBV5-1 | TGCGCCAGCAGCGTCGGGGGAGATGGGTACGAGCAGTACTTC | CASSVGGDGYEQYF
TRBD1 | TRBJ1-5 | many | TRBV7-9 | TGTGCCAGCGGAGGAGGGGGCGATCAGCCCCAGCATTTT | CASGGGGDQPQHF
. | TRBJ1-1 | few | TRBV6-1 | TGTGCCAGCAGTGAATTTTCCAGGCGAGCTTTCTTT | CASSEFSRRAFF
. | TRBJ2-6 | . | TRBV7-7 | TGTGCCAGCAGCCGAAACGAAGGCTCTGGGGCCAACGTCCTGACTTTC | CASSRNEGSGANVLTF
TRBD1 | TRBJ2-7 | few | TRBV9 | TGTGCCAGCAGCCCATCGACAGGGGGCGAGCAGTACTTC | CASSPSTGGEQYF
. | TRBJ1-4 | many | TRBV7-2 | TGTGCCAGCAGCTTACAGGGGTGGGTTGAGGAAAAACTGTTTTTT | CASSLQGWVEEKLFF
. | TRBJ2-3 | many | TRBV5-1 | TGCGCCAGCAGCCCCCCAGGGGGGCTCTCCACAGATACGCAGTATTTT | CASSPPGGLSTDTQYF